The 20 T cell receptor beta chains listed next were all sequenced from one sample in a study of blood T cell repertoires in COVID-19. Using immunoSEQ multiplex PCR, the repertoire was profiled, and TCRdb retains in-frame clones only, with some absent. The sample has approximately 100,000 clones, about four fifths seen once. The material sequenced was peripheral blood. These receptors were collected from a man aged 60-69 years with acute or convalescent COVID-19.

The chain links TRBV18 to TRBJ1-3; D is unclear. This CDR3 is 15 amino acids long. Trimming cost V 3 bases and J 4 bases, with 13 bases left between them. Germline V gene data show CDR1 as KGHSH and CDR2 as LQKENI. The CDR3 DNA follows: TGTGCCAGCTCACCTTCCGTAGATCGAGGAAACACCATATATTTT. Protein: CASSPSVDRGNTIYF.

This clone came up a few times. The J gene is TRBJ2-1, the V gene TRBV5-1; a weak D match, TRBD1 (6 bases). V was shortened by 4 bases and J by 10 bases, with 15 bases between the two germline ends. CDR3 size: 13 residues. The germline V gene encodes CDR1 SGHRS and CDR2 YFSETQ. CDR3 sequence reads: CASSPGGGGEQFF. CDR3 sequence (DNA): TGCGCCAGCAGCCCGGGTGGGGGCGGGGAGCAGTTCTTC. Full variable domain (outside the CDR3, taken from reference TRBV5-1 and TRBJ2-1): KAGVTQTPRYLIKTRGQQVTLSCSPISGHRSVSWYQQTPGQGLQFLFEYFSETQRNKGNFPGRFSGRQFSNSRSEMNVSTLELGDSALYLCASSPGGGGEQFFGPGTRLTVL.

A few counts support this clone. The chain has TRBV9 and TRBJ1-2, with D possibly TRBD1 on 6 matching bases. The V gene lost 3 bases and the J gene lost 6 bases, with 18 bases spanning the gap. The CDR3 has 15 amino acids. CDR1 is SGDLS and CDR2 is YYNGEE in the germline V gene. DNA of the CDR3: TGTGCCAGCAGCGGGGGGCTCCTAGTCGTCGATGGCTACACCTTC. Translation: CASSGGLLVVDGYTF.

The chain couples TRBV6-5 to TRBJ1-6, with D tentatively TRBD1 (6 bases). This CDR3 has 15 residues. V lost 6 bases, J lost 0 bases, and 9 bases lay in between. CDR1 and CDR2 from the germline V gene are MNHEY and SVGAGI. The CDR3 reads CASSRQVSYNSPLHF. The CDR3 DNA reads as TGTGCCAGCAGCAGACAGGTCTCCTATAATTCACCCCTCCACTTT.

The chain has TRBV3-1 (or the pseudogene TRBV3-2) and TRBJ1-2; tentatively, D is TRBD1 (6 bases). Per the germline V gene, CDR1 is LGHDT and CDR2 is YNNKEL (reference sequence). CDR3 length: 15 amino acids. Trimming removed 1 base from V and 4 bases from J, with 13 bases in between. The CDR3 sequence is CASSQGGQGPYGYTF. As DNA, the CDR3 is TGTGCCAGCAGCCAAGGGGGGCAGGGACCCTATGGCTACACCTTC.

This rearrangement joins TRBV5-1 to TRBJ2-1, with a weak D call TRBD2 (5 bases). Germline lookup yields CDR1 SGHRS and CDR2 YFSETQ. The ends were cut back, 1 base at V and 2 bases at J, with 7 bases in the middle. The CDR3 has 14 residues. The CDR3 nucleotides are TGCGCCAGCAGCTTGACGGGAACCTACAATGAGCAGTTCTTC. The encoded protein is CASSLTGTYNEQFF.

This chain links TRBV19 with TRBJ2-2; D is unresolved. Trimming stripped 6 bases from V and 4 bases from J, with 12 bases between. Germline lookup yields CDR1 LNHDA and CDR2 SQIVND (reference sequence). The CDR3 is 14 residues long. The CDR3 region has the DNA TGTGCCAGTAGCCCTGCATGGGCCACCGGGGAGCTGTTTTTT. Its translation is CASSPAWATGELFF.

The V gene is TRBV19, the J gene TRBJ2-5; 7 nucleotides agree with TRBD1. CDR3 length: 15 amino acids. Trimming cost V 6 bases and J 4 bases; bases outside gene matches: 11. Germline CDR1 reads LNHDA; CDR2 reads SQIVND (reference sequence). Here the CDR3 reads CASSIQGTEIETQYF. The CDR3 DNA sequence: TGTGCCAGTAGCATTCAAGGGACAGAGATAGAGACCCAGTACTTC.

The V gene is TRBV6-2 or TRBV6-3, the J gene TRBJ1-5; no clear D. Germline lookup yields CDR1 MNHEY and CDR2 SVGEGT. Between the trimmed V and J ends, which lost 2 bases and 0 bases, there was a span of 14 bases. The CDR3 has 17 residues. CDR3 residues: CASSYRPGGYSNQPQHF. CDR3 nucleotides: TGTGCCAGCAGTTACCGGCCCGGAGGGTATAGCAATCAGCCCCAGCATTTT.

CDR3 bases: TGTGCCAGCAGCTTAGAACAGTATAATTCACCCCTCCACTTT. It is translated as CASSLEQYNSPLHF. The chain has TRBV7-9 and TRBJ1-6; D ambiguous. The CDR3 covers 14 residues. Between the trimmed V and J ends, which lost 1 base and 4 bases, there was a span of 5 bases. Germline assignment: CDR1 SEHNR and CDR2 FQNEAQ (reference sequence).

The J gene is TRBJ1-6, the V gene TRBV7-9; D gene uncertain. The CDR3 consists of 14 residues. Germline loops: CDR1 SEHNR, CDR2 FQNEAQ (reference sequence). Trimming removed 2 bases at V and 7 bases at J, with 9 bases between. The CDR3 reads CASSLKTTNSPLHF. CDR3 nucleotide sequence: TGTGCCAGCAGCTTAAAGACAACCAATTCACCCCTCCACTTT. Filled out from reference TRBV7-9 and TRBJ1-6, the complete variable domain reads DTGVSQNPRHKITKRGQNVTFRCDPISEHNRLYWYRQTLGQGPEFLTYFQNEAQLEKSRLLSDRFSAERPKGSFSTLEIQRTEQGDSAMYLCASSLKTTNSPLHFGNGTRLTVT.

V usage is TRBV7-2 and J usage is TRBJ2-5, with 7 bases fitting TRBD1. The CDR3 consists of 15 residues. V lost 1 base, J lost 5 bases, and 7 bases stayed unmatched. Germline CDR1 SGHTA, CDR2 FQGNSA. The CDR3 DNA follows: TGTGCCAGCAGCTTAGGTGGTTGGGGACAGGAGACCCAGTACTTC. It encodes CASSLGGWGQETQYF.

This chain uses TRBV4-1 with TRBJ1-4; D is unresolved. CDR1 and CDR2 (germline): MGHRA, YSYEKL. The CDR3 has 16 residues. V was clipped by 6 bases and J by 0 bases, with 14 bases between them. CDR3 nucleotide sequence: TGCGCCAGCAGAAGCTTAGGAGCCGCAACTAATGAAAAACTGTTTTTT. It codes for CASRSLGAATNEKLFF.

The V gene is TRBV5-4, the J gene TRBJ2-1; 10 bases fit TRBD1. This CDR3 is 17 amino acids long. V was pared by 0 bases and J by 5 bases, with 8 bases of the junction left unmatched. CDR1 and CDR2 from the germline V gene are SGHNT and YYREEE (reference sequence). CDR3 residues: CASSLGGGTGANNEQFF. The CDR3 region has the DNA TGTGCCAGCAGCTTGGGGGGAGGGACAGGGGCGAACAATGAGCAGTTCTTC. Full variable domain (missing parts from reference TRBV5-4 and TRBJ2-1): ETGVTQSPTHLIKTRGQQVTLRCSSQSGHNTVSWYQQALGQGPQFIFQYYREEENGRGNFPPRFSGLQFPNYSSELNVNALELDDSALYLCASSLGGGTGANNEQFFGPGTRLTVL.

CDR3 in amino acids: CASSEGTGQETQYF. The CDR3 DNA sequence: TGTGCCAGCAGTGAAGGGACAGGGCAAGAGACCCAGTACTTC. This chain uses TRBV6-1 with TRBJ2-5; the match to TRBD1 covers 8 bases. Germline V gives CDR1 MNHNS, CDR2 SASEGT. CDR3 length: 14 residues. J gave up 2 bases and V 1 base, and 0 bases lay outside the gene matches.

This clone was seen more than once but under ten times. The chain carries TRBV6-5 and TRBJ2-1; D gene ambiguous. CDR1 and CDR2 from the germline V gene are MNHEY and SVGAGI. This CDR3 is built from 15 residues. Trimming took off 0 bases at V and 4 bases at J, with 10 bases between the two ends. CDR3 nucleotides: TGTGCCAGCAGTTACTCGGGCACCAGTTACAATGAGCAGTTCTTC. Protein product: CASSYSGTSYNEQFF.

The J gene is TRBJ2-1, the V gene TRBV7-2; 9 bases are a match to TRBD1. This CDR3 has 15 residues. Trimming took 6 bases from V and 7 from J; bases not matched to a gene: 10. CDR1 and CDR2 from the germline V gene are SGHTA and FQGNSA. The CDR3 DNA sequence: TGTGCCAGCAGTTCACAGGGGGCGAGGGCAAATGAGCAGTTCTTC. Protein: CASSSQGARANEQFF.

The J gene is TRBJ1-4, the V gene TRBV10-2; no definite D call. V lost 2 bases, J lost 3 bases, and 7 bases lay in between. Looked up from germline, CDR1 is WSHSY and CDR2 is SAAADI. The length of the CDR3 is 14 residues. The CDR3 nucleotides read TGCGCCAGCAGTGAGCGTAGTTCTAATGAAAAACTGTTTTTT. Translation gives CASSERSSNEKLFF.

This clone was detected once. The genes are TRBV18 and TRBJ2-6; D not certain. Trimming removed 6 bases from V and 0 bases from J, with 9 bases in between. CDR3 size: 15 residues. Germline V gives CDR1 KGHSH, CDR2 LQKENI. CDR3 nucleotides: TGTGCCAGCTCTTCCGACATCTCTGGGGCCAACGTCCTGACTTTC. Translated, it gives CASSSDISGANVLTF.

The chain recombines TRBV24-1 with TRBJ2-7; the D is unclear. Germline CDR1 KGHDR, CDR2 SFDVKD. This CDR3 is built from 13 residues. Trimming took 4 bases from V and 3 from J, leaving 9 bases between them. The CDR3 coding sequence is TGTGCCACCAGTGACTCAGATCTCTACGAGCAGTACTTC. Protein product: CATSDSDLYEQYF.